The clone carrying this T cell receptor beta chain was counted a few times. Its target is unknown. This sample was taken from a study of T cell repertoires in cytomegalovirus infection. The wider study: Selected CMV epitopes included recently identified HLA-C-restricted ones as well as well-studied HLA-B-restricted ones. Signatures in public TCR beta sequences pointed to both CMV infection and matching HLA type. Study-level findings and limits: Identification of carriers of CMV plus the relevant HLA was achieved through cumulative public TCR beta family frequency. HLA-C-restricted CMV-specific TCR beta clonotypes were dominant in the ex vivo response.

Trimming cost V 0 bases and J 0 bases, with 9 bases left between them. Germline loops: CDR1 MNHEY, CDR2 SMNVEV (reference sequence). The CDR3 has 15 residues. TCRdb reanalysed the reads using MiXCR and keeps one entry per CDR3 protein. The table has about 220,000 distinct CDR3 sequences, roughly two fifths seen once; the top ten hold 55% to 60%. The origin of this receptor is a human donor in good health (CMV status not recorded). Some clones in this sample may be carry-over from other donors' samples. The material was CD8+ T cells from cultured PBMCs, obtained from culture after CMV antigen stimulation. The chain carries TRBV27 and TRBJ2-7; D unclear. This CDR3 reads CASSLSAGYSYEQYF. For the CDR3, the DNA is TGTGCCAGCAGTTTATCAGCCGGATACTCCTACGAGCAGTACTTC.